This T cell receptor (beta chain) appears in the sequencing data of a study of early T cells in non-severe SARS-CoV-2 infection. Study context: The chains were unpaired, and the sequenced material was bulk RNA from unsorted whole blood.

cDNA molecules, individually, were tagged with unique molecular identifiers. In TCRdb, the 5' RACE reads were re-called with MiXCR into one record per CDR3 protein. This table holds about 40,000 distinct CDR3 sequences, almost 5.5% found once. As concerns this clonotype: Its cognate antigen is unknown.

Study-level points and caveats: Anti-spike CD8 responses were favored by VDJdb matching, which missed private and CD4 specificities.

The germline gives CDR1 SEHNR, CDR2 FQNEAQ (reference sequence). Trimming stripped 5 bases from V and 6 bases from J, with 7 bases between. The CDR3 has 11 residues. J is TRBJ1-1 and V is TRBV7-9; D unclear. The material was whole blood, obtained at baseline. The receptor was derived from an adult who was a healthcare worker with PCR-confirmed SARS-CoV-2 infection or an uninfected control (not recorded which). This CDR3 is CASSGLSEAFF. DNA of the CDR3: TGTGCCAGCAGCGGCCTTTCTGAAGCTTTCTTT.